These T cell receptor beta chains were read from a single sample in a study of beta chain features in type 1 diabetes. Assay: immunoSEQ multiplex PCR; the TCRdb copy retains only in-frame clones and omits some. The sample lists about 28,000 clones, approximately 65% occurring once. Sequencing was performed on Tregs from blood. The receptors come from a woman aged 25 to 39 with type 1 diabetes. Each CDR3 is given with its conserved first and last residue. A D gene is named only where the DNA matches it firmly. Size is stated for part of the rows, as once, few or many counts, or as a class when the clone is expanded.

>TRBD2|medium-sized|TRBJ2-5|15|TRBV28
CASSQLAGGGETQYF
TGTGCCAGCAGCCAACTAGCGGGAGGGGGGGAGACCCAGTACTTC
>-|-|TRBJ2-1|13|TRBV6-1
CASSEQGFNEQFF
TGTGCCAGCAGTGAACAGGGATTCAATGAGCAGTTCTTC
>TRBD2|-|TRBJ2-3|18|TRBV30
CAWSVEAGGFWRTDTQYF
TGTGCCTGGAGTGTAGAAGCGGGAGGGTTTTGGAGAACAGATACGCAGTATTTT
>-|-|TRBJ2-1|13|TRBV19
CASSIFPNSEQFF
TGTGCCAGTAGTATATTTCCGAATAGTGAGCAGTTCTTC
>-|-|TRBJ1-2|13|TRBV6-5
CASSPGRGASYTF
TGTGCCAGCAGTCCGGGACGGGGGGCTAGCTACACCTTC
>TRBD2|-|TRBJ2-3|13|TRBV5-1
CASSAITSETQYF
TGCGCCAGCAGCGCTATTACTAGCGAGACGCAGTATTTT
>-|few|TRBJ1-2|13|TRBV6-5
CASSPGTNYGYTF
TGTGCCAGCAGTCCCGGGACAAACTATGGCTACACCTTC
>TRBD2|-|TRBJ2-2|15|TRBV5-1
CASNPLAGATGELFF
TGCGCCAGCAACCCATTAGCGGGAGCCACCGGGGAGCTGTTTTTT
>-|-|TRBJ2-1|16|TRBV29-1
CSVGGGRGKGYNEQFF
TGCAGCGTTGGTGGAGGGCGGGGAAAGGGCTACAATGAGCAGTTCTTC
>TRBD2|-|TRBJ2-3|15|TRBV28
CASNVAGEGSDTQYF
TGTGCCAGCAACGTAGCGGGAGAGGGATCAGATACGCAGTATTTT
>TRBD1|-|TRBJ2-7|13|TRBV6-1
CASSSGQLWKQYF
TGTGCCAGCAGTTCGGGACAGCTTTGGAAGCAGTACTTC
>-|once|TRBJ2-7|12|TRBV6-6
CAGSYRGYEQYF
TGTGCCGGCAGTTACCGGGGGTACGAGCAGTACTTC
>-|-|TRBJ1-5|15|TRBV5-8
CASNLYGGAGQPQHF
TGTGCCAGCAATCTTTACGGGGGGGCAGGTCAGCCCCAGCATTTT
>-|-|TRBJ1-1|13|TRBV2
CASSGRSNTEAFF
TGTGCCAGCAGTGGGCGGTCGAACACTGAAGCTTTCTTT
>TRBD1|few|TRBJ1-5|13|TRBV10-3
CAIRGDRAQPQHF
TGTGCCATCAGGGGGGACAGGGCCCAGCCCCAGCATTTT
>TRBD1|-|TRBJ2-7|13|TRBV29-1
CSVTRGTAYEQYF
TGCAGCGTTACCAGGGGGACGGCCTACGAGCAGTACTTC
>-|once|TRBJ1-4|15|TRBV2
CASSELLQWEEKLFF
TGTGCCAGCAGTGAACTTTTACAGTGGGAGGAAAAACTGTTTTTT
>-|-|TRBJ2-1|17|TRBV4-1
CASSQDPGDRVSNEQFF
TGCGCCAGCAGCCAAGATCCGGGGGACAGAGTATCCAATGAGCAGTTCTTC